The 25 T cell receptor beta chains listed next were all sequenced from one sample in a study of cytomegalovirus exposure and HLA in healthy donors. Libraries were prepared by immunoSEQ multiplex PCR; TCRdb keeps only in-frame clonotypes and omits some of them. The repertoire holds approximately 110,000 clones, with about 88% as singletons. The sample consisted of PBMCs. Receptor source: a woman aged 18-29 years in good health and CMV-seropositive.

The chain combines TRBV5-4 with TRBJ2-7; a weak D match, TRBD1 (6 bases). This CDR3 is built from 14 residues. V was cut by 2 bases and J by 3 bases, with 12 bases left in between. Looked up from germline, CDR1 is SGHNT and CDR2 is YYREEE (reference sequence). The CDR3 spells CASSLAGDVYEQYF. The CDR3 coding sequence is TGTGCCAGCAGCTTAGCAGGGGATGTCTACGAGCAGTACTTC.

The chain combines TRBV5-1 with TRBJ1-4, with a possible D match to TRBD1 (5 bases). The CDR3 runs to 14 residues. Germline values: CDR1 SGHRS, CDR2 YFSETQ. Trimming shortened V by 4 bases and J by 8 bases, and 15 bases separated the two germline ends. DNA of the CDR3: TGCGCCAGCAGCCCCACCAGGGTCGGCGAAAAACTGTTTTTT. Translating it yields CASSPTRVGEKLFF.

The chain uses TRBV27 and TRBJ2-2; 7 nucleotides align to TRBD2. Germline V CDR1 and CDR2: MNHEY, SMNVEV (reference sequence). Trimming took 2 bases from V and 4 from J; bases not matched to a gene: 4. The CDR3 runs 15 residues. As DNA, the CDR3 is TGTGCCAGCAGTTTAGTGGCGGGAGTCACCGGGGAGCTGTTTTTT. Residues: CASSLVAGVTGELFF.

J is TRBJ1-6 and V is TRBV11-3; D may be TRBD1 (5 bases). V lost 5 bases to trimming and J lost 7 bases, with 15 bases between them. Germline CDR1 and CDR2: SGHNT and YENEEA. This CDR3 is 15 amino acids long. Here the CDR3 reads CASSVAQGGNSPLHF. The DNA of the CDR3 is TGTGCCAGCAGCGTCGCGCAGGGAGGCAATTCACCCCTCCACTTT.

V usage is TRBV28 and J usage is TRBJ2-7; possibly TRBD2 for D (5 bases). Per the germline V gene, CDR1 is MDHEN and CDR2 is SYDVKM. V lost 2 bases, J lost 4 bases, and 15 bases lay in between. The CDR3 extends over 15 amino acids. The CDR3 DNA sequence: TGTGCCAGCAGTTTAGAGGCGTACGGGGTGTACGAGCAGTACTTC. Translating gives CASSLEAYGVYEQYF.

The chain employs TRBV7-2 and TRBJ2-3; weak D call: TRBD2 (6 bases). The V end lost 5 bases, the J end lost 2 bases, and 20 bases lay between the germline ends. Germline V lookup: CDR1 SGHTA, CDR2 FQGNSA. This CDR3 comprises 17 residues. The CDR3 is CASSPGLPGEFTDTQYF. CDR3 bases: TGTGCCAGCAGCCCAGGGCTCCCGGGGGAATTCACAGATACGCAGTATTTT.

The V and J genes are TRBV19 and TRBJ2-1; 15 bases match TRBD2. The V gene end was trimmed by 8 bases and the J gene end by 8 bases; junction bases not matched to a gene: 4. This CDR3 comprises 14 residues. Per germline, CDR1 LNHDA and CDR2 SQIVND (reference sequence). The CDR3 DNA sequence: TGTGCCAGTTCCGGGACTAGCGGGAGGTATGAGCAGTTCTTC. Protein: CASSGTSGRYEQFF.

The genes are TRBV11-2 and TRBJ2-3, with TRBD2 matching 7 bases. There are 16 residues in the CDR3. Per germline, CDR1 SGHAT and CDR2 FQNNGV. V lost 0 bases and J lost 2; bases outside the gene matches: 5. The CDR3 loop reads CASSLDPSGYTDTQYF. The DNA of the CDR3 is TGTGCCAGCAGCTTAGATCCTAGCGGCTACACAGATACGCAGTATTTT.

The J gene is TRBJ1-2, the V gene TRBV6-1; D might be TRBD1 (6 bases). The germline gives CDR1 MNHNS, CDR2 SASEGT. Trimming stripped 8 bases from V and 3 bases from J, with 13 bases between. The CDR3 consists of 13 residues. The CDR3: CASGHRVDYGYTF. The DNA of the CDR3 is TGTGCCAGCGGCCACAGGGTCGACTATGGCTACACCTTC.

This sequence joins TRBV4-1 and TRBJ2-4; D is perhaps TRBD1 (6 bases). Trimming removed 4 bases at V and 3 bases at J, with 13 bases between. Germline V gene lookup returns CDR1 MGHRA and CDR2 YSYEKL. CDR3 length: 15 amino acids. CDR3 nucleotide sequence: TGCGCCAGCAGCCTCGAGGACAGAAACAAAAACATTCAGTACTTC. Translating it yields CASSLEDRNKNIQYF.

V is TRBV7-9 and J is TRBJ1-5; the D gene is possibly TRBD1 (6 bases). The germline V gene encodes CDR1 SEHNR and CDR2 FQNEAQ (reference sequence). The germline V and J ends were trimmed by 4 bases and 0 bases, with 10 bases remaining between them. The length of the CDR3 is 15 residues. DNA for the CDR3: TGTGCCAGCAGCTCAGGACAGACTAGCAATCAGCCCCAGCATTTT. It specifies CASSSGQTSNQPQHF.

This chain uses TRBV7-6 with TRBJ2-4, with 9 bases that match TRBD2. The CDR3 extends over 20 amino acids. Germline CDR1 reads SGHVS; CDR2 reads FNYEAQ. The V and J ends lost 0 bases and 2 bases, in that order; junction bases with no gene match: 14. The CDR3 loop reads CASSLASRLAERGTKNIQYF. CDR3 sequence (DNA): TGTGCCAGCAGCTTAGCGTCCCGACTAGCGGAAAGAGGTACCAAAAACATTCAGTACTTC.

The rearrangement links TRBV5-1 to TRBJ2-1; weak D call: TRBD2 (5 bases). The V gene lost 4 bases and the J gene lost 0 bases, with 8 bases spanning the gap. There are 14 residues in the CDR3. Germline CDR1 reads SGHRS; CDR2 reads YFSETQ. CDR3 in amino acids: CASSNGDSYNEQFF. DNA for the CDR3: TGCGCCAGCAGCAACGGGGACTCCTACAATGAGCAGTTCTTC.

The V gene is TRBV15, the J gene TRBJ2-6, with D hard to call. The CDR3 has 16 residues. Per the germline V gene, CDR1 is LNHNV and CDR2 is YYDKDF (reference sequence). Trimming took off 1 base at V and 0 bases at J, with 7 bases between the two ends. Here the CDR3 reads CATSRGPHSGANVLTF. Here the CDR3 DNA reads TGTGCCACCAGCAGAGGGCCTCACTCTGGGGCCAACGTCCTGACTTTC. Full variable domain (outside the CDR3, taken from reference TRBV15 and TRBJ2-6): DAMVIQNPRYQVTQFGKPVTLSCSQTLNHNVMYWYQQKSSQAPKLLFHYYDKDFNNEADTPDNFQSRRPNTSFCFLDIRSPGLGDTAMYLCATSRGPHSGANVLTFGAGSRLTVL.

This sequence joins TRBV11-3 and TRBJ2-1; 8 nucleotides line up with TRBD2. The length of the CDR3 is 16 residues. V gave up 0 bases and J gave up 6 bases; unmatched junction bases: 7. The germline CDR1 and CDR2 sequences are SGHNT and YENEEA. The DNA for the CDR3 is TGTGCCAGCAGCTTAGAGGGGACTAGGTTGTCCAATGAGCAGTTCTTC. Amino acids: CASSLEGTRLSNEQFF.

This sequence joins TRBV28 and TRBJ1-3; no reliable D call. CDR1 is MDHEN and CDR2 is SYDVKM in the germline V gene. Trimming took off 5 bases at V and 0 bases at J, with 17 bases between the two ends. The CDR3 extends over 17 amino acids. The CDR3 DNA is TGTGCCAGCAGTGGGTACAGCGGCCGCCTCTCTGGAAACACCATATATTTT. Its translation is CASSGYSGRLSGNTIYF.

This rearrangement joins TRBV19 to TRBJ1-3; the D gene is possibly TRBD1 (5 bases). Germline CDR1 and CDR2: LNHDA and SQIVND (reference sequence). V shed 3 bases and J shed 2 bases, with 8 bases lying between them. CDR3 length equals 14 residues. The CDR3, as DNA: TGTGCCAGTAGTATGGGGCTGGCTGGAAACACCATATATTTT. Protein sequence: CASSMGLAGNTIYF.

The V gene is TRBV28, the J gene TRBJ1-2, with TRBD1 matching over 8 bases. Germline CDR1 is MDHEN and CDR2 is SYDVKM. This CDR3 region has 13 residues. The trim removed 3 bases at V and 9 bases at J, leaving 6 bases unmatched. CDR3 in amino acids: CASSLDRDDRYTF. CDR3 in DNA: TGTGCCAGCAGTTTGGACAGGGATGATCGCTACACCTTC.

This clone was counted a single time. CDR3 region: CASSADGANYGYTF. DNA for the CDR3: TGTGCCAGCAGTGCAGACGGAGCGAACTATGGCTACACCTTC. The V call is TRBV2, the J call TRBJ1-2; D is uncertain. CDR1 is SNHLY, CDR2 FYNNEI, per germline. V lost 4 bases, J lost 2 bases, and 11 bases lay in between. The CDR3 totals 14 residues.

The chain carries TRBV13 and TRBJ1-1; maybe TRBD1 (5 bases). Germline V lookup: CDR1 PRHDT, CDR2 FYEKMQ (reference sequence). V was shortened by 5 bases and J by 0 bases, with 16 bases between the two germline ends. The CDR3 loop spans 16 amino acids. CDR3 amino acids: CASSPPPTELNTEAFF. The CDR3 region has the DNA TGTGCCAGCAGCCCCCCCCCGACAGAATTGAACACTGAAGCTTTCTTT.

The V and J genes are TRBV6-5 and TRBJ2-7, with D maybe TRBD2 (5 bases). The germline V gene encodes CDR1 MNHEY and CDR2 SVGAGI. V shed 8 bases and J shed 0 bases, with 14 bases lying between them. There are 14 residues in the CDR3. CDR3 in DNA: TGTGCCAGCCGGGGTAACAGCCTCTCCTACGAGCAGTACTTC. Protein product: CASRGNSLSYEQYF.

This clone has just one count. The rearrangement uses TRBV6-1 and TRBJ2-5, with D possibly TRBD1 on 5 matching bases. Trimming stripped 6 bases from V and 0 bases from J, with 8 bases between. Germline-derived CDR1 and CDR2 are MNHNS and SASEGT. The CDR3 has 13 amino acids. In nucleotides, the CDR3 is TGTGCCAGCAGCATACAGGACCAAGAGACCCAGTACTTC. Translated: CASSIQDQETQYF.

The V and J genes are TRBV5-1 and TRBJ1-2, with 11 bases lining up with TRBD1. CDR1 SGHRS and CDR2 YFSETQ come from the germline V gene. The CDR3 extends over 15 amino acids. With V trimmed by 4 bases and J by 3 bases, 5 bases remained unmatched. DNA for the CDR3: TGCGCCAGCAGCCGTTCGGGACAGGGGGACTATGGCTACACCTTC. Residues: CASSRSGQGDYGYTF.

This clone was counted a single time. The gene calls are TRBV11-2 and TRBJ2-7; 7 nucleotides agree with TRBD1. After removal of 5 bases from V and 4 bases from J, the junction contained 8 bases not matched to a gene. Germline-derived CDR1 and CDR2 are SGHAT and FQNNGV. The CDR3 is made up of 14 amino acids. The CDR3 DNA reads TGTGCCAGCAGCGCTGGGACAGACGGATACGAGCAGTACTTC. This codes for CASSAGTDGYEQYF.

The J gene is TRBJ1-4, the V gene TRBV4-1; maybe TRBD1 (6 bases). Trimming stripped 3 bases from V and 8 bases from J, with 13 bases between. Germline V gene sequence: CDR1 MGHRA, CDR2 YSYEKL. The CDR3 totals 14 residues. The CDR3: CASSQGARAEKLFF. CDR3 nucleotides: TGCGCCAGCAGCCAGGGGGCGCGAGCCGAAAAACTGTTTTTT.